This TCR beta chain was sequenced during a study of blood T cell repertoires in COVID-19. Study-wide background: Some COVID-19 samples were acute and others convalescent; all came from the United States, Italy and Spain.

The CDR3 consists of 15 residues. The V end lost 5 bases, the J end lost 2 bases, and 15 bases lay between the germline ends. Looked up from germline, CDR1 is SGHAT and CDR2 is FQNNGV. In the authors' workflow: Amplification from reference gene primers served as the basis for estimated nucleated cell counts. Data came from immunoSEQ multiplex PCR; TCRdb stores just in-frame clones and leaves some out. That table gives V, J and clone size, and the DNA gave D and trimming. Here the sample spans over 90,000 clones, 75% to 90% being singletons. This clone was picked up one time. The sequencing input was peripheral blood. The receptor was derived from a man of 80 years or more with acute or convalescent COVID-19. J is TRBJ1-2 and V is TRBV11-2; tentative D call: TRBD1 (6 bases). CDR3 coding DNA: TGTGCCAGCAGCGGCAGGGACACCGCAAACTATGGCTACACCTTC. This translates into CASSGRDTANYGYTF.